The clone carrying this T cell receptor beta chain has only a few counts. Its antigen is as yet unknown. Generated by immunoSEQ multiplex PCR, the TCRdb table keeps only in-frame clones and is missing some. The sample lists about 2.4 million clones; over 85% were seen once. CD4+ cells were split into CD45RA+ naive and CD45RA-negative memory subsets. This sample is drawn from a study of shared clonotypes between healthy human individuals. Study-wide results and caveats: Only blood samples were collected, and tissue repertoires likely differ. The study found about 4.6% of naive CD4 clonotypes shared across several donors. The study found lower generation probabilities in non-shared clonotypes than in those shared by all four donors.

Germline lookup yields CDR1 SGDLS and CDR2 YYNGEE. This CDR3 has 15 amino acids. J gave up 11 bases and V 0 bases, and 9 bases lay outside the gene matches. This receptor was identified in a man aged 18 to 35 in good health. Specimen: naive CD4+ T cells sorted from blood. Subset specified: CD45RA+ positively selected. The rearrangement uses TRBV9 and TRBJ2-1, with 9 bases lining up with TRBD2. The CDR3, as DNA: TGTGCCAGCAGCGTAGATGGGACTAGCCCCATTAAGCAGTTCTTC. It yields the protein CASSVDGTSPIKQFF.